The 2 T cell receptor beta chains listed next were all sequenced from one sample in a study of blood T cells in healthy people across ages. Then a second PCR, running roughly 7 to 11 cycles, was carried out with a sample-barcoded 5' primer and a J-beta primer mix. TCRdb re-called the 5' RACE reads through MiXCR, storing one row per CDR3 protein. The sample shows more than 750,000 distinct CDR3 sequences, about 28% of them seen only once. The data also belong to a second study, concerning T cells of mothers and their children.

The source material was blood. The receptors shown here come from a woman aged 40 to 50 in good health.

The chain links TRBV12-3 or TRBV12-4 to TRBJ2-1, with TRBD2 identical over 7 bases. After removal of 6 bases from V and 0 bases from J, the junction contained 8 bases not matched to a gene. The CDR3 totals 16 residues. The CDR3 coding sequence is TGTGCCAGCAGACCCCGAGCGGGGCCCTCCTACAATGAGCAGTTCTTC. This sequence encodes CASRPRAGPSYNEQFF.

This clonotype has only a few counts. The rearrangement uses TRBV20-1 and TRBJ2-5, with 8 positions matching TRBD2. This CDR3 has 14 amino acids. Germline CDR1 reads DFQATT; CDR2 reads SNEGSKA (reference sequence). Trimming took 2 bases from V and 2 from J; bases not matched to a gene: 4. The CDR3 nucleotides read TGCAGTGCTAGACTCCGGGGGGGGCAAGAGACCCAGTACTTC. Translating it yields CSARLRGGQETQYF.